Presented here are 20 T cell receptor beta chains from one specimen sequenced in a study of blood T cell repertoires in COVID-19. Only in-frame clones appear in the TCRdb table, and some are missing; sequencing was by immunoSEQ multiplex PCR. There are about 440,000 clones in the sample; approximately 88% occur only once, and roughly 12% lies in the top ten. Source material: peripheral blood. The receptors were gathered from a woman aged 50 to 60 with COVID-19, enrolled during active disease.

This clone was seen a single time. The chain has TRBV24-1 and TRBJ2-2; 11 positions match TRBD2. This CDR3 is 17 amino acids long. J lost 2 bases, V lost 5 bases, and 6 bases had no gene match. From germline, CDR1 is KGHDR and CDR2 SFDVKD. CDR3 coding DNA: TGTGCCACCAGTGGCATGACTAGCGGGGTAAACACCGGGGAGCTGTTTTTT. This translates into CATSGMTSGVNTGELFF.

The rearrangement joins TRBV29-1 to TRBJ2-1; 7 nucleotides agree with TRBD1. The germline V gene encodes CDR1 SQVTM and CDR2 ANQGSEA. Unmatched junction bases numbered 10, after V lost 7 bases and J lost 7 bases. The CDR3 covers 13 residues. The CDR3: CSASQGKLNEQFF. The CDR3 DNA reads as TGCAGCGCCTCACAGGGGAAATTGAATGAGCAGTTCTTC.

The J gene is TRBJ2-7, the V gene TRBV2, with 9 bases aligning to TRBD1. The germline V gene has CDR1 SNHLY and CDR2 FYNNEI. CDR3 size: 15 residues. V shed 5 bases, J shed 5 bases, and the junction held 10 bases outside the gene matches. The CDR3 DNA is TGTGCCAGCAGTACCTTGGGACAGGGAGTGGACGAGCAGTACTTC. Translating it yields CASSTLGQGVDEQYF.

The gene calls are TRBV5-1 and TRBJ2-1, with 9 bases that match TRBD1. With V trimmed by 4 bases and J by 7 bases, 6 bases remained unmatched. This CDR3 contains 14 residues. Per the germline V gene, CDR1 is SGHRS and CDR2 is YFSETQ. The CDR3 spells CASSPRTGENEQFF. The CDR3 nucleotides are TGCGCCAGCAGCCCGAGGACAGGGGAAAATGAGCAGTTCTTC.

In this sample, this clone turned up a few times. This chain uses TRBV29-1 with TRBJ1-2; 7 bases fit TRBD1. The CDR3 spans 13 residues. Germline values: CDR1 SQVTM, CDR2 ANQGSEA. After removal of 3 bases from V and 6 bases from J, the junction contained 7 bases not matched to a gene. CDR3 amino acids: CSVDGPTGNGYTF. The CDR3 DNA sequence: TGCAGCGTTGATGGCCCGACAGGGAATGGCTACACCTTC.

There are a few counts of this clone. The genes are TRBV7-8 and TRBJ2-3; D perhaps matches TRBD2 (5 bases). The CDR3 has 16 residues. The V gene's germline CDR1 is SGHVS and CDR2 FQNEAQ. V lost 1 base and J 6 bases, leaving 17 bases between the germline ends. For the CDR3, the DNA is TGTGCCAGCAGCTTAGAGGTTGTGGGGAGTGGTGATACGCAGTATTTT. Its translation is CASSLEVVGSGDTQYF. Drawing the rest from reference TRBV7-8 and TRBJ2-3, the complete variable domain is GAGVSQSPRYKVAKRGQDVALRCDPISGHVSLFWYQQALGQGPEFLTYFQNEAQLDKSGLPSDRFFAERPEGSVSTLKIQRTQQEDSAVYLCASSLEVVGSGDTQYFGPGTRLTVL.

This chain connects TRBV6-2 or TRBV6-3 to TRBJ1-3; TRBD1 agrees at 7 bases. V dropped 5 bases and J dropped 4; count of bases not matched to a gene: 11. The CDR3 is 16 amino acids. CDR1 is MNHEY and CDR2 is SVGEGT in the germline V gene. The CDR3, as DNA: TGTGCCAGCAGTCCGGACGGTACAGGGGCGGGAAACACCATATATTTT. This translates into CASSPDGTGAGNTIYF.

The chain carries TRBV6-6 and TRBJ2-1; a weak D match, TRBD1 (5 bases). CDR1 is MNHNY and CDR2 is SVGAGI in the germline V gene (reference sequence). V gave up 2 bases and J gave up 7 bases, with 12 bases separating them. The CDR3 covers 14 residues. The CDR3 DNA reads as TGTGCCAGCAGTTACCTGACGACAGATAATGAGCAGTTCTTC. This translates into CASSYLTTDNEQFF.

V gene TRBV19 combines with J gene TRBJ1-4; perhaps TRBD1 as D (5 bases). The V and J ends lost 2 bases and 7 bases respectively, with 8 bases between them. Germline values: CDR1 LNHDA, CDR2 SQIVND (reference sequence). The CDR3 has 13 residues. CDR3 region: CASSIRGVEKLFF. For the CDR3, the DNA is TGTGCCAGTAGTATACGGGGGGTTGAAAAACTGTTTTTT.

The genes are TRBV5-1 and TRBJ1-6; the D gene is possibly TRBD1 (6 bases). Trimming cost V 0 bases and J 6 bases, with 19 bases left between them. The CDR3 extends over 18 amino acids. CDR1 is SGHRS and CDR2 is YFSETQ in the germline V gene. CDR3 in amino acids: CASSLGVSGGSGNSPLHF. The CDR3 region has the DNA TGCGCCAGCAGCTTGGGGGTGTCGGGGGGCAGCGGTAATTCACCCCTCCACTTT.

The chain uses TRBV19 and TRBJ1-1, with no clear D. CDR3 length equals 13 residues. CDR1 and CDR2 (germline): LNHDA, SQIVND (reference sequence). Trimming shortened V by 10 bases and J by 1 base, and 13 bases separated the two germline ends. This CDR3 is CATPDKQNTEAFF. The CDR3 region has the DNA TGTGCCACCCCCGACAAGCAGAACACTGAAGCTTTCTTT.

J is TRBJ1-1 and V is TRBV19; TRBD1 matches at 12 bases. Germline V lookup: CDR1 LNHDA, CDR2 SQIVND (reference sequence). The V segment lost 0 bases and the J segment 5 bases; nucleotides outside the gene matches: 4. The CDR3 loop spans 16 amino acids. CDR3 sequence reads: CASSIEGDRGRTEAFF. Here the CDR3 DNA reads TGTGCCAGTAGTATAGAGGGGGACAGGGGGCGAACTGAAGCTTTCTTT. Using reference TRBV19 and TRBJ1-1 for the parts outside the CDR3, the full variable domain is DGGITQSPKYLFRKEGQNVTLSCEQNLNHDAMYWYRQDPGQGLRLIYYSQIVNDFQKGDIAEGYSVSREKKESFPLTVTSAQKNPTAFYLCASSIEGDRGRTEAFFGQGTRLTVV.

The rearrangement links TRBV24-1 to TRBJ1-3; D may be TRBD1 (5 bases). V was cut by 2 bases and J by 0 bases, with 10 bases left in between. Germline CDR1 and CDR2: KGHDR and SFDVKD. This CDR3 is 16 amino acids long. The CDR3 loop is CATSDSGRGSGNTIYF. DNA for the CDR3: TGTGCCACCAGTGATTCCGGGAGGGGCTCTGGAAACACCATATATTTT.

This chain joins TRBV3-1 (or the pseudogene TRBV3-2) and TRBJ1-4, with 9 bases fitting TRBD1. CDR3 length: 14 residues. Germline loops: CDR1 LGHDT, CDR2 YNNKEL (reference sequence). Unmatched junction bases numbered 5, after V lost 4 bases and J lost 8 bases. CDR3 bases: TGTGCCAGCAGCCTCAGGACAGGGGAGGAAAAACTGTTTTTT. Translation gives CASSLRTGEEKLFF.

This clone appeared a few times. The CDR3 DNA sequence: TGTGCCAGTAGTCCCCAACAGGGAGCCCAATCACCCCTCCACTTT. It yields the protein CASSPQQGAQSPLHF. J is TRBJ1-6 and V is TRBV19; D is possibly TRBD1 (6 bases). CDR1 LNHDA and CDR2 SQIVND come from the germline V gene (reference sequence). This CDR3 region has 15 residues. Trimming shortened V by 5 bases and J by 10 bases, and 18 bases separated the two germline ends.

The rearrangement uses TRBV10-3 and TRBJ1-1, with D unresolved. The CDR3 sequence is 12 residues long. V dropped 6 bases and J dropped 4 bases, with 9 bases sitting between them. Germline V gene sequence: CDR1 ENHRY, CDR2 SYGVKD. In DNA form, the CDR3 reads TGTGCCATCAGGAGCCCGAGCACTGAAGCTTTCTTT. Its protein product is CAIRSPSTEAFF.

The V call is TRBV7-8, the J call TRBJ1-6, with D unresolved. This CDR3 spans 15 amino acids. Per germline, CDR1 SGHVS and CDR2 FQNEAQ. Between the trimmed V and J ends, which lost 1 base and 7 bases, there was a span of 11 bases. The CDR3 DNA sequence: TGTGCCAGCAGCTTAGAGCGAATCCTGAATTCACCCCTCCACTTT. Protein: CASSLERILNSPLHF.

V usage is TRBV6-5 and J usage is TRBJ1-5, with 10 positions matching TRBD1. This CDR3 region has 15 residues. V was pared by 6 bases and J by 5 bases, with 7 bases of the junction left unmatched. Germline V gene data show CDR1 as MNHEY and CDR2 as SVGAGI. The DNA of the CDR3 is TGTGCCAGCAGGGAGACAGGGGGCGTCGATCAGCCCCAGCATTTT. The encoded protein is CASRETGGVDQPQHF.

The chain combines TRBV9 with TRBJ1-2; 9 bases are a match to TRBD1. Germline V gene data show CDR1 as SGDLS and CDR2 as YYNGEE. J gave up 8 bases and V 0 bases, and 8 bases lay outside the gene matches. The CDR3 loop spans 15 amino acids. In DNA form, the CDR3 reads TGTGCCAGCAGCGTAGACACCGGGACAGGGAGGGGCTACACCTTC. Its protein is CASSVDTGTGRGYTF. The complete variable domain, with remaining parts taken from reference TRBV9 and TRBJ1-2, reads DSGVTQTPKHLITATGQRVTLRCSPRSGDLSVYWYQQSLDQGLQFLIQYYNGEERAKGNILERFSAQQFPDLHSELNLSSLELGDSALYFCASSVDTGTGRGYTFGSGTRLTVV.

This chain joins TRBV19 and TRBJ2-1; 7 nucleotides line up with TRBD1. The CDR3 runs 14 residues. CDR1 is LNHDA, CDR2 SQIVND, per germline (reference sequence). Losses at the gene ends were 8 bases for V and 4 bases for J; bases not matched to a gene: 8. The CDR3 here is CASRPGQPYNEQFF. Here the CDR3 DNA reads TGTGCCAGTCGACCGGGACAGCCGTACAATGAGCAGTTCTTC.